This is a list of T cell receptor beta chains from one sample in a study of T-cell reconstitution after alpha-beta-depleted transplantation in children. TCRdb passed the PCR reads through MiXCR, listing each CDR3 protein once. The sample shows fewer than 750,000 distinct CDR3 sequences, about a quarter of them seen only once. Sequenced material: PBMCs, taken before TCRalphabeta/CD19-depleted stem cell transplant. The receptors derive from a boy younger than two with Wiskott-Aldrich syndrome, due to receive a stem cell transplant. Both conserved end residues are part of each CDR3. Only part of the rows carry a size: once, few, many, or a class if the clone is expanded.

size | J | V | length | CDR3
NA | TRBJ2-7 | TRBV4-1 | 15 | CASSQDDHRSYEQYF
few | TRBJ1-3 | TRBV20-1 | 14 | CSAVDRGPGNTIYF
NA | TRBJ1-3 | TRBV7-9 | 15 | CASSPTGASGNTIYF
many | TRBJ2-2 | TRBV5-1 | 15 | CASSLGGTNTGELFF
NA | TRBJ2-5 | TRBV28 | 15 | CASSVSDRDGETQYF
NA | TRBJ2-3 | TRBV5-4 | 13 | CASSFVSGDTQYF
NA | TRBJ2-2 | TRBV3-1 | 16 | CASSPGTGRYNGELFF
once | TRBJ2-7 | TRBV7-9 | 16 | CASSHAGTSGTYEQYF
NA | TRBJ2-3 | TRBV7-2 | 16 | CASSLLAGGLTDTQYF
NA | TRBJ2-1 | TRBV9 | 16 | CASSFSAQPLYNEQFF
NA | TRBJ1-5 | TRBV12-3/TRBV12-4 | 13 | CASSRVRDQPQHF
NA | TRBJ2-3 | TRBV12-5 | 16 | CASGLGQGGGTDTQYF
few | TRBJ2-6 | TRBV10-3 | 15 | CAISVGSSGANVLTF
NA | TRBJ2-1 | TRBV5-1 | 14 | CASSLATPPNEQFF
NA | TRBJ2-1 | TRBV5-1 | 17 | CASSWNQLAGPVNEQFF
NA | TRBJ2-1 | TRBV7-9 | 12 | CASSLSRGEQFF
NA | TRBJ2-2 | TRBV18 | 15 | CASSPALAGEGELFF
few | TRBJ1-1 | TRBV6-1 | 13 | CASSATGLPEAFF
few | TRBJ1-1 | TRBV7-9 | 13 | CASSLSWGTEAFF
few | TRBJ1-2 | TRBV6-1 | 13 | CASWGGGYYGYTF
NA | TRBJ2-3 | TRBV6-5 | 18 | CASSYNGGTIISTDTQYF
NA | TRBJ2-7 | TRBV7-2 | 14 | CASSLLQGNYEQYF
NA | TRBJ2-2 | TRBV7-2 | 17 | CASSLAPQVAGVGELFF
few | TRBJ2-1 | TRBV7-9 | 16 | CASSLSGGRAKDEQFF
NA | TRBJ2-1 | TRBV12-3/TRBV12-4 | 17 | CASSFDSGRARYNEQFF
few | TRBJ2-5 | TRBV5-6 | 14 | CASSLTNIQETQYF
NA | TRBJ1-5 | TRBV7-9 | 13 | CASSLVEEQPQHF
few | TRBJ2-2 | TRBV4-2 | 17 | CASSQVSLAGYTGELFF
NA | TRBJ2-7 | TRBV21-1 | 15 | CASSNIQGASDEQYF
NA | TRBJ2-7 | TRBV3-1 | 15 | CASSHRVMGTYEQYF
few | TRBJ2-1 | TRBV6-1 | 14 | CASSKLGTYNEQFF
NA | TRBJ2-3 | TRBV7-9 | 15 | CASSLRTGVSDTQYF